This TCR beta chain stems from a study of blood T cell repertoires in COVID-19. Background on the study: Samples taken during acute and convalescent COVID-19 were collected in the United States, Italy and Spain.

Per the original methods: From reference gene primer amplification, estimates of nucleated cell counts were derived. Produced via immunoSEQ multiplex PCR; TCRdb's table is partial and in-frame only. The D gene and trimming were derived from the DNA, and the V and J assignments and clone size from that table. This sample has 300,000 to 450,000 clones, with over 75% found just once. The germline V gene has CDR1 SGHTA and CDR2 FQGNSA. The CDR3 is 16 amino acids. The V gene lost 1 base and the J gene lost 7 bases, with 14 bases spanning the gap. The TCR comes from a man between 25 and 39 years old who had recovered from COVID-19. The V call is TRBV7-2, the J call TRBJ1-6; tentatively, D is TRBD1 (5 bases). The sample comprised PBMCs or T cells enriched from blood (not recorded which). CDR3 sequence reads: CASSLVGADINSPLHF. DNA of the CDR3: TGTGCCAGCAGCTTAGTAGGGGCAGACATCAATTCACCCCTCCACTTT.